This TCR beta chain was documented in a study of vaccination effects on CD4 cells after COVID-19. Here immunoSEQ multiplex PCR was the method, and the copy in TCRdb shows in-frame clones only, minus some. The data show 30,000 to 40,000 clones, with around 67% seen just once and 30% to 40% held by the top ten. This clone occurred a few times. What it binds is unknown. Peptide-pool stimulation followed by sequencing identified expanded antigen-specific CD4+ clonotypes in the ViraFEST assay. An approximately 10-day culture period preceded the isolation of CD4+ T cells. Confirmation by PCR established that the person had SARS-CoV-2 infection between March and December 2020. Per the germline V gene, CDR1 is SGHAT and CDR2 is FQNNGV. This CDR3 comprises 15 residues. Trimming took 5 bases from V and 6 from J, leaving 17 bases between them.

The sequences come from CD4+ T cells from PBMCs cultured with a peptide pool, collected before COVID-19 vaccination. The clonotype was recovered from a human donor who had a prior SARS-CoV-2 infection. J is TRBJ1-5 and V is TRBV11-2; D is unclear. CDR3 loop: CASSPSSGFGQPQHF. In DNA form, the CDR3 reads TGTGCCAGCAGCCCCTCCTCGGGTTTCGGTCAGCCCCAGCATTTT.